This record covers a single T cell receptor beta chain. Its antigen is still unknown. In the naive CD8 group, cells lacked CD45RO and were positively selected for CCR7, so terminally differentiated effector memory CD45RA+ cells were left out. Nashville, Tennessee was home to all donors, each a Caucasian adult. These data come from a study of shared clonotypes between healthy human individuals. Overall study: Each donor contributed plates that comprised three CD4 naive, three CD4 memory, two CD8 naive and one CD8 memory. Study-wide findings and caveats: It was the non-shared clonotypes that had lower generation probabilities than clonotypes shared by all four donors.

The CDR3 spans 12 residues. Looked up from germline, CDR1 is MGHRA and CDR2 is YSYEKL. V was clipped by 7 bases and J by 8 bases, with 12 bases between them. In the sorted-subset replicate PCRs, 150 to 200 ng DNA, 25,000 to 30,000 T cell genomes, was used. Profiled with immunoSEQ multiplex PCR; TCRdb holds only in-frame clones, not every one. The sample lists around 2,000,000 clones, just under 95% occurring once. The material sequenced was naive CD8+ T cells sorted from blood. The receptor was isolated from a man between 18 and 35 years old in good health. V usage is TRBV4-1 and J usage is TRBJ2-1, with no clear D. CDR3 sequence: CASTASGDEQFF. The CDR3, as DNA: TGCGCCAGCACCGCAAGTGGAGATGAGCAGTTCTTC.